This TCR beta chain derives from a study of metastatic and nonmetastatic thyroid tumors. Among the patients, none had received any treatment before thyroid surgery. V was pared by 5 bases and J by 1 base, with 10 bases between. Germline V CDR1 and CDR2: DFQATT, SNEGSKA (reference sequence). The CDR3 sequence is 13 residues long. TCRdb re-analyzed the PCR reads through MiXCR. The data contain around 8,600 clones, 35% of them seen just once; the ten biggest clones take up about 22%. The specimen was tumor tissue. The rearrangement links TRBV20-1 to TRBJ2-3; D may be TRBD2 (6 bases). This TCR derives from a female donor with papillary thyroid cancer or a benign thyroid nodule (not recorded which). Some clones in this sample may be carry-over from other donors' samples. This CDR3 is CSAYPGGTDTQYF. Written as DNA, the CDR3 is TGCAGTGCTTATCCGGGGGGCACAGATACGCAGTATTTT.